This T cell receptor (beta chain) appears in the sequencing data of a study of blood T cell repertoires in COVID-19. Whole-study context: The United States, Italy and Spain were the sources of the acute and convalescent COVID-19 samples.

Original processing methods: Using reference gene primer amplification, nucleated cell counts were estimated. Some clones are missing from TCRdb's copy, which holds only in-frame ones; the method was immunoSEQ multiplex PCR. V, J and clone size reflect that table, while D and trimming were determined from the DNA. The sample has approximately 100,000 clones, around 82% seen once. V gave up 4 bases and J gave up 5 bases; unmatched junction bases: 6. The CDR3 sequence is 14 residues long. Looked up from germline, CDR1 is SGHRS and CDR2 is YFSETQ. This clone was counted a single time. This clonotype was sampled from a man in his 60s with acute or convalescent COVID-19. The rearrangement joins TRBV5-1 to TRBJ2-5; the match to TRBD1 covers 9 bases. Input material: peripheral blood. The CDR3 loop is CASSIGQGRETQYF. The CDR3 nucleotides read TGCGCCAGCAGCATCGGACAGGGGAGGGAGACCCAGTACTTC.